These 30 T cell receptor beta chains were all obtained from the same sample, sequenced in a study of identical twins (dated by TCRdb to the mid-2010s). The library was produced with 5' RACE. Reads for this sample came from an Illumina HiSeq 2000. The public reads were quality trimmed at Q25 with fastp and then assembled into clones with MiXCR by TCRdb, keeping productive beta chains. Each CDR3 protein gets just one entry, which takes the most common genes and DNA from the rows behind it. This sample gives approximately 490,000 distinct CDR3 sequences in total; approximately 20% of them show up just once. The ten largest clones capture about 0.5% of the sample. This sample also appeared in a second study, on yellow fever vaccine responses in identical twins.

Sequencing was done on a sample of CD4+ T cells sorted from blood. The receptors derive from a woman between 18 and 29 years old in good health.

This clonotype was observed a few times. The chain couples TRBV5-1 to TRBJ2-3, with D possibly being TRBD1 (7 bases). The germline V gene encodes CDR1 SGHRS and CDR2 YFSETQ. V dropped 0 bases and J dropped 0 bases, with 11 bases sitting between them. This CDR3 spans 16 amino acids. The CDR3 DNA reads TGCGCCAGCAGCTTGGTTCCAGGGGGGAGCACAGATACGCAGTATTTT. This codes for CASSLVPGGSTDTQYF. The full variable domain, with the rest looked up from reference TRBV5-1 and TRBJ2-3, is KAGVTQTPRYLIKTRGQQVTLSCSPISGHRSVSWYQQTPGQGLQFLFEYFSETQRNKGNFPGRFSGRQFSNSRSEMNVSTLELGDSALYLCASSLVPGGSTDTQYFGPGTRLTVL.

This clonotype showed up just a few times. This chain links TRBV21-1 with TRBJ2-7. TRBV21-1 is a pseudogene locus. This CDR3 is built from 14 residues. Written as DNA, the CDR3 is TGTGCCAGCAGCAAATTAGGGATGACCTACGAGCAGTACGTC. Amino acids: CASSKLGMTYEQYV.

The sample holds a few counts of this clonotype. This chain links TRBV20-1 with TRBJ2-4, with D possibly being TRBD2 (6 bases). Germline CDR1 DFQATT, CDR2 SNEGSKA (reference sequence). The V and J ends lost 7 bases and 1 base respectively, with 14 bases between them. This CDR3 has 14 amino acids. The CDR3 DNA follows: TGCAGTGTTTACGCGGGGCGGGCCAAAAACATTCAGTACTTC. It codes for CSVYAGRAKNIQYF.

This clonotype was observed a handful of times. This may stem from a read error, because a much larger clone lies one nucleotide away. The V gene is TRBV28, the J gene TRBJ1-5; no reliable D call. The CDR3 consists of 17 residues. Germline CDR1 is MDHEN and CDR2 is SYDVKM. V was trimmed by 7 bases and J by 2 bases, leaving 21 bases between them. The CDR3 loop reads CASKGRMRHGGNQPQHF. As DNA, the CDR3 is TGTGCCAGCAAAGGCCGGATGAGGCATGGAGGCAATCAGCCCCAGCATTTT.

J is TRBJ2-1 and V is TRBV7-2; 8 bases line up with TRBD2. CDR3 length: 14 residues. The V and J ends lost 3 bases and 5 bases, in that order; junction bases with no gene match: 3. Per the germline V gene, CDR1 is SGHTA and CDR2 is FQGNSA. The CDR3 reads CASSFRTSHNEQFF. CDR3 DNA sequence: TGTGCCAGCAGCTTTCGGACTAGCCACAATGAGCAGTTCTTC.

This clonotype turned up a few times. The chain combines TRBV25-1 with TRBJ1-1; D may be TRBD1 (5 bases). The length of the CDR3 is 14 residues. The germline V gene encodes CDR1 MGHDK and CDR2 SYGVNS. The germline V and J ends were trimmed by 5 bases and 1 base, with 11 bases remaining between them. The CDR3 DNA follows: TGTGCCAGCAGTTCTTACCAGGGGAACACTGAAGCTTTCTTT. This codes for CASSSYQGNTEAFF.

This clonotype was recorded at least ten times. The chain has TRBV12-3 or TRBV12-4 and TRBJ2-1; D is undetermined. The CDR3 runs to 11 residues. V was clipped by 0 bases and J by 9 bases, with 3 bases between them. The chain's CDR3 is CASSLAAEQFF. CDR3 bases: TGTGCCAGCAGTTTAGCAGCTGAGCAGTTCTTC.

The rearrangement joins TRBV6-2 or TRBV6-3 to TRBJ1-4, with a tentative D call TRBD1 (5 bases). Germline CDR1 and CDR2: MNHEY and SVGEGT. Trimming stripped 2 bases from V and 8 bases from J, with 18 bases between. There are 16 residues in the CDR3. CDR3 protein: CASSYPGGDGSEKLFF. CDR3 DNA sequence: TGTGCCAGCAGTTACCCAGGCGGGGACGGTAGCGAAAAACTGTTTTTT.

A few counts support this clonotype. The rearrangement links TRBV7-9 to TRBJ2-2; tentatively, D is TRBD2 (6 bases). The CDR3 sequence is 13 residues long. Germline V lookup: CDR1 SEHNR, CDR2 FQNEAQ (reference sequence). V dropped 4 bases and J dropped 6 bases, with 9 bases sitting between them. The DNA for the CDR3 is TGTGCCAGCAGCTCTTGGGGGGCCGGGGAGCTGTTTTTT. This encodes CASSSWGAGELFF.

This clonotype was found once. J is TRBJ2-7 and V is TRBV12-3 or TRBV12-4, with a possible D match to TRBD1 (5 bases). Trimming stripped 6 bases from V and 5 bases from J, with 14 bases between. The CDR3 covers 13 residues. CDR3 DNA sequence: TGTGCCAGCAGAACAGGCACGGTGAACGAGCAGTACTTC. Encoded protein: CASRTGTVNEQYF.

The rearrangement joins TRBV6-5 to TRBJ1-4; no clear D gene. The CDR3 is 15 amino acids. V lost 0 bases and J 5 bases, leaving 10 bases between the germline ends. Germline values: CDR1 MNHEY, CDR2 SVGAGI. The CDR3 sequence is CASSYSNTVNEKLFF. CDR3 in DNA: TGTGCCAGCAGTTACTCGAATACCGTGAATGAAAAACTGTTTTTT.

This clonotype has more than one count but fewer than ten. This sequence joins TRBV6-7 and TRBJ2-7, with D unclear. TRBV6-7 counts as an open reading frame of uncertain function. Trimming left V 2 bases short and J 9 bases short, with 11 bases between. This CDR3 spans 12 amino acids. The CDR3 coding sequence is TGTGCCAGCAGTTACGATGTGCTTGGGCAGTACTTC. Translated, it gives CASSYDVLGQYF.

The chain carries TRBV6-5 and TRBJ1-1, with no clear D. Germline assignment: CDR1 MNHEY and CDR2 SVGAGI. V lost 2 bases and J lost 2, with 12 bases in between. The CDR3 covers 15 residues. This chain's CDR3 is CASSYAGPGNTEAFF. The CDR3 nucleotides are TGTGCCAGCAGTTACGCCGGACCGGGAAACACTGAAGCTTTCTTT.

The chain joins TRBV3-1 to TRBJ1-3; D not certain. V was shortened by 1 base and J by 2 bases, with 6 bases between the two germline ends. Looked up from germline, CDR1 is LGHDT and CDR2 is YNNKEL (reference sequence). The CDR3 length is 14 residues. The CDR3 DNA sequence: TGTGCCAGCAGCCAAGCGGGTGCTGGAAACACCATATATTTT. Residues: CASSQAGAGNTIYF. The entire variable domain, with the rest obtained from reference TRBV3-1 and TRBJ1-3, is as follows: DTAVSQTPKYLVTQMGNDKSIKCEQNLGHDTMYWYKQDSKKFLKIMFSYNNKELIINETVPNRFSPKSPDKAHLNLHINSLELGDSAVYFCASSQAGAGNTIYFGEGSWLTVV.

Ten or more counts support this clonotype. This rearrangement joins TRBV20-1 to TRBJ2-2; 11 bases are shared with TRBD2. Trimming removed 6 bases from V and 1 base from J; junction bases left unmatched: 7. CDR3 length equals 16 residues. Germline CDR1 is DFQATT and CDR2 is SNEGSKA (reference sequence). CDR3 bases: TGCAGTGCCCCGGGACTAGCGGTGGGGAACACCGGGGAGCTGTTTTTT. Translation: CSAPGLAVGNTGELFF.

The chain employs TRBV5-6 and TRBJ2-1; D might be TRBD1 or TRBD2, each matching 7 bases. Germline V gives CDR1 SGHDT, CDR2 YYEEEE. V lost 4 bases and J 15 bases, leaving 20 bases between the germline ends. This CDR3 spans 13 amino acids. CDR3 sequence: CASSPGGGGYAFF. As DNA, the CDR3 is TGTGCCAGCAGCCCAGGGGGGGGTGGTTACGCGTTCTTC.

DNA of the CDR3: TGTGCCAGCAGCTTATCCGGACAGGGACGGCAAGAGACCCAGTACTTC. It is translated as CASSLSGQGRQETQYF. The genes are TRBV7-7 and TRBJ2-5, with TRBD1 matching over 8 bases. This CDR3 spans 16 amino acids. Trimming at V came to 2 bases and at J to 2 bases, leaving 7 bases not matched to a gene. Germline CDR1 is SSHAT and CDR2 is FNYEAQ (reference sequence).

This clonotype showed up just a few times. V is TRBV28 and J is TRBJ1-3; 8 bases are shared with TRBD1. The CDR3 consists of 16 residues. The germline CDR1 and CDR2 sequences are MDHEN and SYDVKM. V dropped 3 bases and J dropped 3; count of bases not matched to a gene: 7. The CDR3 loop reads CASSLLAGGGGNTIYF. In DNA, the CDR3 is TGTGCCAGCAGTTTGTTGGCAGGGGGCGGTGGAAACACCATATATTTT.

This chain links TRBV27 with TRBJ2-1; tentative D call: TRBD2 (6 bases). Trimming stripped 6 bases from V and 4 bases from J, with 19 bases between. The CDR3 length is 16 residues. CDR1 MNHEY and CDR2 SMNVEV come from the germline V gene (reference sequence). CDR3 in amino acids: CASSGPETSTYNEQFF. In nucleotides, the CDR3 is TGTGCCAGCAGCGGCCCCGAGACTAGTACATACAATGAGCAGTTCTTC.

The gene calls are TRBV7-9 and TRBJ2-7; the D gene is possibly TRBD2 (5 bases). Looked up from germline, CDR1 is SEHNR and CDR2 is FQNEAQ (reference sequence). The CDR3 totals 17 residues. V shed 0 bases and J shed 0 bases, with 15 bases lying between them. The DNA for the CDR3 is TGTGCCAGCAGCTTAGCGGCCCTAGCAGCACCCTCCTACGAGCAGTACTTC. Encoded protein: CASSLAALAAPSYEQYF. The full variable domain, in which reference TRBV7-9 and TRBJ2-7 provide the parts outside the CDR3, is DTGVSQNPRHKITKRGQNVTFRCDPISEHNRLYWYRQTLGQGPEFLTYFQNEAQLEKSRLLSDRFSAERPKGSFSTLEIQRTEQGDSAMYLCASSLAALAAPSYEQYFGPGTRLTVT.

The rearrangement uses TRBV2 and TRBJ2-7; D may be TRBD1 (6 bases). Germline assignment: CDR1 SNHLY and CDR2 FYNNEI. The length of the CDR3 is 14 residues. Trimming removed 8 bases at V and 2 bases at J, with 16 bases between. CDR3: CASFPPRGTYEQYF. The CDR3, as DNA: TGTGCCAGCTTCCCCCCCAGGGGTACCTACGAGCAGTACTTC.

V usage is TRBV4-2 and J usage is TRBJ2-3; TRBD1 or TRBD2 may be the D gene (6 bases each). V lost 3 bases and J lost 0, with 16 bases in between. The CDR3 is 17 amino acids. Germline V gene data show CDR1 as LGHNA and CDR2 as YNFKEQ. The chain's CDR3 is CASSHFGGGMSTDTQYF. The CDR3, as DNA: TGTGCCAGCAGCCATTTCGGGGGCGGGATGAGCACAGATACGCAGTATTTT.

In this sample, this clonotype turned up a few times. As DNA, the CDR3 is TGTGCCACCAGTGATTTCGGCGGGAGTTCCAATGAGCAGTTCTTC. Encoded protein: CATSDFGGSSNEQFF. The chain couples TRBV24-1 to TRBJ2-1; 7 bases match TRBD2. V was clipped by 1 base and J by 6 bases; unmatched bases: 5. CDR1 is KGHDR, CDR2 SFDVKD, per germline. The CDR3 has 15 residues.

The chain recombines TRBV4-1 with TRBJ2-5, with 11 positions matching TRBD1. The CDR3 runs to 15 residues. V lost 2 bases and J lost 5; bases outside the gene matches: 4. CDR1 MGHRA and CDR2 YSYEKL come from the germline V gene. In nucleotides, the CDR3 is TGCGCCAGCAGCCAAATGGGACAGGGGGGTGAGACCCAGTACTTC. It codes for CASSQMGQGGETQYF.

This clonotype turned up a few times. The rearrangement uses TRBV24-1 and TRBJ2-7; a weak D match, TRBD1 (5 bases). The V gene's germline CDR1 is KGHDR and CDR2 SFDVKD. V lost 7 bases, J lost 7 bases, and 19 bases lay in between. This CDR3 spans 14 amino acids. CDR3 region: CATSSTGLSGEQYF. CDR3 sequence (DNA): TGTGCCACCAGCTCTACAGGTCTAAGTGGAGAGCAGTACTTC.

V is TRBV20-1 and J is TRBJ2-3, with TRBD1 matching over 10 bases. The CDR3 runs to 15 residues. The germline gives CDR1 DFQATT, CDR2 SNEGSKA (reference sequence). The V segment lost 5 bases and the J segment 1 base; nucleotides outside the gene matches: 6. The CDR3 bases are TGCAGTGCTGGACCCGGACAGGGGGGCACAGATACGCAGTATTTT. Translating gives CSAGPGQGGTDTQYF.

This clonotype showed up just a few times. V usage is TRBV5-1 and J usage is TRBJ1-1; D perhaps matches TRBD1 (5 bases). The CDR3 length is 14 residues. Trimming removed 5 bases from V and 2 bases from J, with 13 bases in between. Germline V gives CDR1 SGHRS, CDR2 YFSETQ. DNA of the CDR3: TGCGCCAGCAGTTACGGGCAGGGTAACACTGAAGCTTTCTTT. Its protein is CASSYGQGNTEAFF.

This clonotype was detected only a few times. This chain links TRBV20-1 with TRBJ2-5; either TRBD1 or TRBD2 may fit D (5 bases each). Per the germline V gene, CDR1 is DFQATT and CDR2 is SNEGSKA (reference sequence). V gave up 7 bases and J gave up 1 base, with 13 bases separating them. This CDR3 region has 13 residues. The CDR3 DNA reads TGCAGTGGGCCCCGTGGGGGCCAAGAGACCCAGTACTTC. Its translation is CSGPRGGQETQYF.

This clonotype was seen a few times. The chain carries TRBV10-3 and TRBJ2-7, with D unresolved. CDR1 is ENHRY, CDR2 SYGVKD, per germline. The CDR3 contains 12 residues. The DNA of the CDR3 is TGTCTCGCTGGGAATACCTCCTACGAGCAGTACGTC. Translating it yields CLAGNTSYEQYV.

This clonotype turned up a few times. The CDR3 bases are TGTGCCAGCAGTGACTCCCCGGACGGTACCGAGCAGTTCTTC. It translates to CASSDSPDGTEQFF. J is TRBJ2-1 and V is TRBV6-4; D gene unclear. CDR1 MRHNA and CDR2 SNTAGT come from the germline V gene. The CDR3 length is 14 residues. The germline V and J ends were trimmed by 0 bases and 10 bases, with 13 bases remaining between them.